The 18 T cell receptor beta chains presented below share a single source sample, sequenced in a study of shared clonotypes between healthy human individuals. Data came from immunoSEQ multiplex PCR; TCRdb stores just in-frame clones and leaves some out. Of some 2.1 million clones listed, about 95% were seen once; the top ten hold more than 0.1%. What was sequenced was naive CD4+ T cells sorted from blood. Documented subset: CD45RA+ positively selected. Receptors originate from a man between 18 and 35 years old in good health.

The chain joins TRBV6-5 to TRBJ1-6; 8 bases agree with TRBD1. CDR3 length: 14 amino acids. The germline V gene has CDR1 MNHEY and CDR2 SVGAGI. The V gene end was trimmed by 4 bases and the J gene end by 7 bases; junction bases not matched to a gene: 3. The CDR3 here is CASSLDRENSPLHF. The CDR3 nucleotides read TGTGCCAGCAGTTTGGACAGGGAAAATTCACCCCTCCACTTT.

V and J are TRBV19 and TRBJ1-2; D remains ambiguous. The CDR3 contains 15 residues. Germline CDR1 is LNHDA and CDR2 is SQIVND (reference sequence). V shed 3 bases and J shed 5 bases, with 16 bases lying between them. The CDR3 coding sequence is TGTGCCAGTAGTATCCAAGCTAAGATGGGGTATGGCTACACCTTC. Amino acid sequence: CASSIQAKMGYGYTF.

The CDR3 is CASSVGQNNEKLFF. The CDR3 bases are TGTGCCAGCAGTGTGGGACAGAATAATGAAAAACTGTTTTTT. The V gene is TRBV7-6, the J gene TRBJ1-4; 7 bases map to TRBD1. The length of the CDR3 is 14 residues. Germline CDR1 is SGHVS and CDR2 is FNYEAQ. The V and J ends lost 6 bases and 4 bases, in that order; junction bases with no gene match: 5.

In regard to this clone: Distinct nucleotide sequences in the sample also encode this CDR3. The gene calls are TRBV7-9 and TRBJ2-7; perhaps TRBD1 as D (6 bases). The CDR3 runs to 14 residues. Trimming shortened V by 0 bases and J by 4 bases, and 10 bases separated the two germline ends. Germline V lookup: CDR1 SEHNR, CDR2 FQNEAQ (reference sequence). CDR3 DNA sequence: TGTGCCAGCAGCTTAGCGGCAGGGGCTTACGAGCAGTACTTC. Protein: CASSLAAGAYEQYF.

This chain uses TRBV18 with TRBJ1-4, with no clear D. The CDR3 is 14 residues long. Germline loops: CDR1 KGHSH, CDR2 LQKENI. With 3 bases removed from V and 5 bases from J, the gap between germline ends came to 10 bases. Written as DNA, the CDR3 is TGTGCCAGCTCACCCGAGGGCGGAAATGAAAAACTGTTTTTT. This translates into CASSPEGGNEKLFF.

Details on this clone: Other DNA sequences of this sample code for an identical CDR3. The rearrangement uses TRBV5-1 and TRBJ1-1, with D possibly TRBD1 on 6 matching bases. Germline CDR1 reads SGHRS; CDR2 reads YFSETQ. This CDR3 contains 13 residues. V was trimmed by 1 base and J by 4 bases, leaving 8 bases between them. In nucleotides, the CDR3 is TGCGCCAGCAGCTTGACAGGGATCACTGAAGCTTTCTTT. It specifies CASSLTGITEAFF.

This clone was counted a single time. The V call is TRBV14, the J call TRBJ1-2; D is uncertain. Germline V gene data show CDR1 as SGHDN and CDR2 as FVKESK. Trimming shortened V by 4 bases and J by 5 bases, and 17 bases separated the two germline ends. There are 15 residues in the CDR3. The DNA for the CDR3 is TGTGCCAGCAGCCCCCCCATTGCCCTATATTATGGCTACACCTTC. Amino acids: CASSPPIALYYGYTF.

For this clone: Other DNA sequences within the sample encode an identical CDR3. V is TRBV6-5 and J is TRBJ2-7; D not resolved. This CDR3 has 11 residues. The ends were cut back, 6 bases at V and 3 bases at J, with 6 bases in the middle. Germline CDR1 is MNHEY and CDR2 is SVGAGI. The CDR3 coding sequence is TGTGCCAGCAGAACGGTCTACGAGCAGTACTTC. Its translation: CASRTVYEQYF.

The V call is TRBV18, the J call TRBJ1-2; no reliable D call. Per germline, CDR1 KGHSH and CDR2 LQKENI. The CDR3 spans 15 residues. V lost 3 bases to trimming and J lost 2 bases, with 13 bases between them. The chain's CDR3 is CASSPGAQRNYGYTF. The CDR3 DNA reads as TGTGCCAGCTCACCGGGCGCACAGAGAAACTATGGCTACACCTTC.

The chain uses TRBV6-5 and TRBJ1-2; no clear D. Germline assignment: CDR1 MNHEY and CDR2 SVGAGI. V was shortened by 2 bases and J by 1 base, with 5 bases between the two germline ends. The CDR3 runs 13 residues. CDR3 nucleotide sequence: TGTGCCAGCAGTTACAAGGTTAACTATGGCTACACCTTC. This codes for CASSYKVNYGYTF.

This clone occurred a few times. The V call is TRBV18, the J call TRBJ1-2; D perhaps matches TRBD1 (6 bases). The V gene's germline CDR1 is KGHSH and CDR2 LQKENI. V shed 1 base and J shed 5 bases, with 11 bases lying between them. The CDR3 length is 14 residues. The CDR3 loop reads CASSPLQGFYGYTF. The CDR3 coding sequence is TGTGCCAGCTCACCACTGCAGGGGTTTTATGGCTACACCTTC.

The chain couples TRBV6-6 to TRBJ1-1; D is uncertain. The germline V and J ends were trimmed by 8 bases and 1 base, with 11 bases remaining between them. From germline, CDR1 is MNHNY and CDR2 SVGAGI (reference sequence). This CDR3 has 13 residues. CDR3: CASRFEANTEAFF. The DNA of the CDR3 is TGTGCCAGCCGGTTCGAGGCGAACACTGAAGCTTTCTTT.

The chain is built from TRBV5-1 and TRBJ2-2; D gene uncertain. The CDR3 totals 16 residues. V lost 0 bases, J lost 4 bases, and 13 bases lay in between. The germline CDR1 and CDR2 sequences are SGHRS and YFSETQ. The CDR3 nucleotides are TGCGCCAGCAGCTTGGCCCCGAGTCGGGCCACCGGGGAGCTGTTTTTT. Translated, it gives CASSLAPSRATGELFF.

The CDR3 bases are TGTGCCAGCAGCTTGGGAGGTACTAGCGGTCAAAGCTACGAGCAGTACTTC. Its protein is CASSLGGTSGQSYEQYF. The chain employs TRBV5-4 and TRBJ2-7; 8 bases align to TRBD2. Germline CDR1 reads SGHNT; CDR2 reads YYREEE (reference sequence). Germline trimming cut 0 bases from V and 3 bases from J; bases unmatched to any gene: 11. This CDR3 region has 17 residues.

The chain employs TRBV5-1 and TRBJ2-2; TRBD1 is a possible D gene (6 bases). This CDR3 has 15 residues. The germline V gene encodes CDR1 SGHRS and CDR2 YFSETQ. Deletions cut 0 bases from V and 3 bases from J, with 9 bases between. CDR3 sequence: CASSLGDRYTGELFF. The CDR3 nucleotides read TGCGCCAGCAGCTTGGGAGACAGGTACACCGGGGAGCTGTTTTTT.

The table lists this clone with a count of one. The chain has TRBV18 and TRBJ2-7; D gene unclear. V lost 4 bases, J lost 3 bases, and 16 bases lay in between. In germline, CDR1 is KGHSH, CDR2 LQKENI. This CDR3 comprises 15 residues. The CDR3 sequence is CASSRTDTSFYEQYF. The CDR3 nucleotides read TGTGCCAGCTCACGAACCGACACCTCCTTCTACGAGCAGTACTTC.

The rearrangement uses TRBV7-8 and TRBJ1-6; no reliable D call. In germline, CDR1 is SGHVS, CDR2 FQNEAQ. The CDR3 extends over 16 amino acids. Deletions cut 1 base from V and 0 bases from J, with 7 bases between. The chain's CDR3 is CASSLDGNSYNSPLHF. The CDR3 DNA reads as TGTGCCAGCAGCTTAGACGGGAACTCCTATAATTCACCCCTCCACTTT.

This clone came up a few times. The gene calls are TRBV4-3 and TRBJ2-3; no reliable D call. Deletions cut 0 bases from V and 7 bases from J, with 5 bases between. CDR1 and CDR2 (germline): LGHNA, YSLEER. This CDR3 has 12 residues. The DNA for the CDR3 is TGCGCCAGCAGCCAAGAACGGAATACGCAGTATTTT. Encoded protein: CASSQERNTQYF.